This entry concerns a single T cell receptor beta chain. A much larger clone is a single base away; this may be a read error. These data originate in a study of CD8 T cells in ankylosing spondylitis. TCRdb ran MiXCR on the 5' RACE reads and lists one entry per CDR3 protein. The table includes some 240,000 distinct CDR3 sequences, roughly 8.6% detected once. The CDR3 totals 18 residues. The germline CDR1 and CDR2 sequences are SGHAT and FQNNGV. This TCR was recovered from a male donor with ankylosing spondylitis or in good health (not recorded which). The chain joins TRBV11-2 to TRBJ2-3, with 11 bases aligning to TRBD2. Sequenced sample: blood, either unsorted or a sorted T cell fraction (not recorded which). The CDR3 DNA reads as TGTGCCAGAAGCTTAGACCTTACTAGCGGGAGAATCACAGATACGCAGTATTTT. This encodes CARSLDLTSGRITDTQYF. The full variable domain, in which reference TRBV11-2 and TRBJ2-3 provide the parts outside the CDR3, is EAGVAQSPRYKIIEKRQSVAFWCNPISGHATLYWYQQILGQGPKLLIQFQNNGVVDDSQLPKDRFSAERLKGVDSTLKIQPAKLEDSAVYLCARSLDLTSGRITDTQYFGPGTRLTVL.